The 7 T cell receptor beta chains given below trace back to one sample, sequenced in a study of blood T cell repertoires in COVID-19. Method: immunoSEQ multiplex PCR; TCRdb's copy keeps in-frame clones and lacks some. The table lists a few hundred thousand clones, about 86% of them singletons. The sample was peripheral blood. The receptors come from a man aged 18 to 29 with active or convalescent COVID-19.

The chain carries TRBV18 and TRBJ1-1, with D possibly being TRBD1 (5 bases). Trimming removed 5 bases at V and 1 base at J, with 8 bases between. The CDR3 is 13 residues long. Germline lookup yields CDR1 KGHSH and CDR2 LQKENI. In DNA, the CDR3 is TGTGCCAGCTCAGGGGGGGGGAACACTGAAGCTTTCTTT. This gives the protein CASSGGGNTEAFF.

This clone showed up just a few times. The CDR3 protein is CASSQTGGSGNTIYF. Here the CDR3 DNA reads TGTGCCAGCAGCCAGACAGGGGGATCTGGAAACACCATATATTTT. This chain links TRBV9 with TRBJ1-3; 9 bases line up with TRBD1. The CDR3 is 15 amino acids. The V segment lost 4 bases and the J segment 1 base; nucleotides outside the gene matches: 3. CDR1 is SGDLS, CDR2 YYNGEE, per germline.

The chain carries TRBV6-5 and TRBJ1-4, with a weak D call TRBD1 (6 bases). Trimming took off 5 bases at V and 0 bases at J, with 10 bases between the two ends. Germline V lookup: CDR1 MNHEY, CDR2 SVGAGI. This CDR3 is built from 15 residues. CDR3 coding DNA: TGTGCCAGCAGTAACAAGGGGGCAACTAATGAAAAACTGTTTTTT. This sequence encodes CASSNKGATNEKLFF.

This clone came up once. The V gene is TRBV19, the J gene TRBJ1-3, with D possibly being TRBD1 (6 bases). Looked up from germline, CDR1 is LNHDA and CDR2 is SQIVND (reference sequence). Trimming took 10 bases from V and 1 from J, leaving 11 bases between them. This CDR3 has 13 amino acids. As DNA, the CDR3 is TGTGCCATTTCACAGGGTTCTGGAAACACCATATATTTT. This translates into CAISQGSGNTIYF.

The genes are TRBV10-3 and TRBJ1-2; weak D call: TRBD1 (5 bases). V lost 4 bases, J lost 3 bases, and 12 bases lay in between. CDR1 and CDR2 (germline): ENHRY, SYGVKD. The CDR3 loop spans 14 amino acids. CDR3 nucleotide sequence: TGTGCCATCAGTGTGGGGGGAGTTGACTATGGCTACACCTTC. Its protein is CAISVGGVDYGYTF.

This clone has more than one count but fewer than ten. The chain is built from TRBV4-1 and TRBJ2-7, with 10 bases aligning to TRBD1. The CDR3 covers 16 residues. CDR1 and CDR2 from the germline V gene are MGHRA and YSYEKL. V dropped 2 bases and J dropped 3; count of bases not matched to a gene: 7. The CDR3 loop reads CASSQRGQGRGYEQYF. The CDR3 nucleotides read TGCGCCAGCAGCCAACGGGGACAGGGGAGAGGCTACGAGCAGTACTTC.

This chain connects TRBV6-5 to TRBJ1-6; D may be TRBD1 (5 bases). Trimming took off 2 bases at V and 9 bases at J, with 14 bases between the two ends. The CDR3 runs to 15 residues. From germline, CDR1 is MNHEY and CDR2 SVGAGI. CDR3 loop: CASSYSQLGGSPLHF. In nucleotides, the CDR3 is TGTGCCAGCAGTTACAGTCAGCTCGGGGGTTCACCCCTCCACTTT.